These 17 T cell receptor beta chains were sequenced from one sample in a study of blood T cell repertoires in COVID-19 (dated by TCRdb to between 2020 and 2021). Receptor libraries were prepared by the immunoSEQ multiplex PCR assay. This immuneACCESS table, as held by TCRdb, lists in-frame sequences with V and J called but not all clones. Of the missing ones, under half trace to an unresolved V gene in checked studies; the others have no known cause. This sample lists a few hundred thousand clones; 70% to 90% were detected once. Under 7% of the sample comes from the top ten. The sequencing input was PBMCs or T cells enriched from blood (not recorded which). The receptors originated from a woman between 50 and 59 years old who had been exposed to COVID-19.

Only a few counts were recorded for this clone. This chain uses TRBV11-2 with TRBJ1-4; no clear D gene. Germline values: CDR1 SGHAT, CDR2 FQNNGV. V was shortened by 4 bases and J by 8 bases, with 8 bases between the two germline ends. The CDR3 is 12 residues long. The CDR3 reads CASSSLREKLFF. The CDR3 DNA sequence: TGTGCCAGCAGCTCTCTGCGGGAAAAACTGTTTTTT.

Only a few counts were recorded for this clone. The chain couples TRBV28 to TRBJ1-1, with D maybe TRBD1 (5 bases). This CDR3 is built from 13 residues. Germline V lookup: CDR1 MDHEN, CDR2 SYDVKM. Trimming cost V 6 bases and J 3 bases, with 11 bases left between them. This chain's CDR3 is CASSLDTHTEAFF. CDR3 nucleotides: TGTGCCAGCAGCCTGGACACTCACACTGAAGCTTTCTTT. The variable domain in full, completed from reference TRBV28 and TRBJ1-1, reads DVKVTQSSRYLVKRTGEKVFLECVQDMDHENMFWYRQDPGLGLRLIYFSYDVKMKEKGDIPEGYSVSREKKERFSLILESASTNQTSMYLCASSLDTHTEAFFGQGTRLTVV.

The chain combines TRBV28 with TRBJ1-1; D is ambiguous. Germline V lookup: CDR1 MDHEN, CDR2 SYDVKM. The CDR3 spans 15 residues. Between the trimmed V and J ends, which lost 5 bases and 11 bases, there was a span of 24 bases. This CDR3 reads CASSLSHPGSPGAFF. The CDR3 coding sequence is TGTGCCAGCAGTCTCTCGCATCCGGGATCCCCCGGGGCTTTCTTT.

The chain employs TRBV7-2 and TRBJ1-4; no definite D call. The CDR3 has 12 amino acids. V lost 1 base and J 14 bases, leaving 11 bases between the germline ends. Germline CDR1 and CDR2: SGHTA and FQGNSA. CDR3 protein: CASSLGQGRLFF. DNA for the CDR3: TGTGCCAGCAGCTTAGGGCAAGGGAGGCTGTTTTTT.

In this sample, this clone turned up a few times. The genes are TRBV27 and TRBJ2-3, with D perhaps matching TRBD1 (6 bases). There are 15 residues in the CDR3. Germline CDR1 is MNHEY and CDR2 is SMNVEV (reference sequence). Trimming left V 6 bases short and J 2 bases short, with 15 bases between. CDR3 DNA: TGTGCCAGCAGCCATACAGGGACGCTCACAGATACGCAGTATTTT. This sequence encodes CASSHTGTLTDTQYF.

This rearrangement joins TRBV9 to TRBJ1-2; 8 bases map to TRBD1. There are 15 residues in the CDR3. Per the germline V gene, CDR1 is SGDLS and CDR2 is YYNGEE. J lost 4 bases, V lost 2 bases, and 7 bases had no gene match. CDR3 nucleotides: TGTGCCAGCAGCGTGGACAGGGTTAATGCCTATGGCTACACCTTC. It codes for CASSVDRVNAYGYTF.

The J gene is TRBJ2-1, the V gene TRBV29-1; TRBD1 matches 9 bases. The V gene end was trimmed by 4 bases and the J gene end by 6 bases; junction bases not matched to a gene: 7. The CDR3 is made up of 14 amino acids. CDR1 is SQVTM and CDR2 is ANQGSEA in the germline V gene. CDR3 amino acids: CSVGGDRASNEQFF. CDR3 DNA sequence: TGCAGCGTTGGGGGGGACAGGGCTAGCAATGAGCAGTTCTTC.

The chain couples TRBV5-5 to TRBJ1-5, with 8 bases fitting TRBD1. The CDR3 spans 16 residues. Germline loops: CDR1 SGHKS, CDR2 YYEKEE (reference sequence). The ends lost 0 bases at V and 1 base at J; junction bases unmatched: 3. Here the CDR3 reads CASSLEQGASNQPQHF. DNA of the CDR3: TGTGCCAGCAGCTTGGAGCAGGGGGCGAGCAATCAGCCCCAGCATTTT. Looking up the rest from reference TRBV5-5 and TRBJ1-5 gives the full variable domain: DAGVTQSPTHLIKTRGQQVTLRCSPISGHKSVSWYQQVLGQGPQFIFQYYEKEERGRGNFPDRFSARQFPNYSSELNVNALLLGDSALYLCASSLEQGASNQPQHFGDGTRLSIL.

The chain links TRBV7-8 to TRBJ2-3; possible D gene TRBD2, 5 bases. Germline CDR1 reads SGHVS; CDR2 reads FQNEAQ. V shed 5 bases and J shed 4 bases, with 10 bases lying between them. This CDR3 region has 13 residues. This chain's CDR3 is CASSPPGADTQYF. The CDR3 nucleotides are TGTGCCAGCAGCCCACCCGGGGCAGATACGCAGTATTTT.

V is TRBV28 and J is TRBJ2-3; D call uncertain. This CDR3 has 16 amino acids. Trimming stripped 4 bases from V and 6 bases from J, with 20 bases between. Germline-derived CDR1 and CDR2 are MDHEN and SYDVKM. The DNA for the CDR3 is TGTGCCAGCAGTTCGCCGCAGGCCCCCAGTGTGGATACGCAGTATTTT. This sequence encodes CASSSPQAPSVDTQYF.

The rearrangement links TRBV7-2 to TRBJ2-3; 7 nucleotides match TRBD1. With 7 bases clipped from V and 2 bases from J, the junction kept 6 bases outside the gene matches. Germline lookup yields CDR1 SGHTA and CDR2 FQGNSA. CDR3 size: 14 residues. CDR3 region: CASKRQGPTDTQYF. The DNA of the CDR3 is TGTGCCAGCAAGCGACAGGGACCCACAGATACGCAGTATTTT.

The chain joins TRBV10-2 to TRBJ1-5, with D hard to call. CDR1 is WSHSY and CDR2 is SAAADI in the germline V gene. Between the trimmed V and J ends, which lost 3 bases and 9 bases, there was a span of 15 bases. This CDR3 contains 14 residues. CDR3 residues: CASSDGQNIRPQHF. DNA of the CDR3: TGCGCCAGCAGTGATGGTCAGAACATTCGGCCCCAGCATTTT.

The J gene is TRBJ1-2, the V gene TRBV18, with D tentatively TRBD1 (6 bases). Germline-derived CDR1 and CDR2 are KGHSH and LQKENI. The CDR3 is 13 amino acids. Deletions cut 3 bases from V and 8 bases from J, with 13 bases between. In DNA, the CDR3 is TGTGCCAGCTCACCCACAGGGAAGGAGGGCTACACCTTC. Protein sequence: CASSPTGKEGYTF.

The chain has TRBV27 and TRBJ1-3, with D possibly being TRBD1 (5 bases). Per germline, CDR1 MNHEY and CDR2 SMNVEV (reference sequence). Trimming pared 2 bases from V and 0 bases from J, leaving 20 bases between. There are 19 residues in the CDR3. CDR3 DNA sequence: TGTGCCAGCAGTTTACACCCCCCAATACAGGAAAGCTCTGGAAACACCATATATTTT. Amino acids: CASSLHPPIQESSGNTIYF.

The J gene is TRBJ2-1, the V gene TRBV21-1; TRBD1 is the table's D call, not checked against the DNA. TRBV21-1 is flagged as a pseudogene. This CDR3 contains 16 residues. The CDR3 DNA follows: TGTGCCAGCATACCCAGGACAGGGGCTAAATTCGGTGAGCAGTTCTTC. Its translation: CASIPRTGAKFGEQFF.

The V and J genes are TRBV27 and TRBJ1-4; weak D call: TRBD1 (6 bases). CDR1 is MNHEY, CDR2 SMNVEV, per germline (reference sequence). The V end was cut by 4 bases, the J end by 2 bases, with 8 bases between. The CDR3 contains 14 residues. The DNA of the CDR3 is TGTGCCAGCAGTTACAGGGCGACTAATGAAAAACTGTTTTTT. Amino acid sequence: CASSYRATNEKLFF. Variable domain in full (rest from reference TRBV27 and TRBJ1-4): EAQVTQNPRYLITVTGKKLTVTCSQNMNHEYMSWYRQDPGLGLRQIYYSMNVEVTDKGDVPEGYKVSRKEKRNFPLILESPSPNQTSLYFCASSYRATNEKLFFGSGTQLSVL.

The chain combines TRBV11-2 with TRBJ1-2; 9 positions agree with TRBD1. The J segment lost 8 bases and the V segment lost 2 bases, leaving 9 bases of the junction unmatched. The CDR3 spans 15 residues. Germline lookup yields CDR1 SGHAT and CDR2 FQNNGV. The CDR3: CASSLSTGGAEGYTF. The CDR3 coding sequence is TGTGCCAGCAGCTTATCCACAGGGGGCGCGGAGGGCTACACCTTC.